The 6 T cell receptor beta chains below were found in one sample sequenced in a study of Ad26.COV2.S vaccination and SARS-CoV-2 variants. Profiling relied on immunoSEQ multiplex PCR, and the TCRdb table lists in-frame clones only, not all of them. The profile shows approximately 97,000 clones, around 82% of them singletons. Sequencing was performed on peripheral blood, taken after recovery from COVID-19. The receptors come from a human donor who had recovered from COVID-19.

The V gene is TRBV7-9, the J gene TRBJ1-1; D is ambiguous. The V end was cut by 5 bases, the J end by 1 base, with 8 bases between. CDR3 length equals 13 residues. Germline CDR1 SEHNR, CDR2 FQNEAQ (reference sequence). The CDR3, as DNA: TGTGCCAGCAGCCACGACGGGAACACTGAAGCTTTCTTT. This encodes CASSHDGNTEAFF.

CDR3 coding DNA: TGTGCCAGCAGCCCCAGAGCTAGCGGGGGGGCCTGGGAGCAGTTCTTC. This codes for CASSPRASGGAWEQFF. The chain links TRBV9 to TRBJ2-1; 12 nucleotides align to TRBD2. The germline CDR1 and CDR2 sequences are SGDLS and YYNGEE. J was trimmed by 10 bases and V by 4 bases; bases with no gene match: 12. This CDR3 spans 16 amino acids.

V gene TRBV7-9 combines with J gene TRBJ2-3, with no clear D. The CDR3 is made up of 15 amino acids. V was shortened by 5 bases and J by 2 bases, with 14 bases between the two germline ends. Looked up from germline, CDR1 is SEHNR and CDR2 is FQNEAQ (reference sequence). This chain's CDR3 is CASSRSSGVTDTQYF. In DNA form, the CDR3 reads TGTGCCAGCAGCCGAAGTTCTGGAGTCACAGATACGCAGTATTTT.

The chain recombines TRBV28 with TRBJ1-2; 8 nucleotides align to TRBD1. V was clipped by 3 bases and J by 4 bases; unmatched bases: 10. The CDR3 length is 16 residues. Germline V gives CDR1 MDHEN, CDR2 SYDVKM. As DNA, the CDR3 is TGTGCCAGCAGTTTTCAGGGGGCGAGGGGGGTCTATGGCTACACCTTC. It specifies CASSFQGARGVYGYTF.

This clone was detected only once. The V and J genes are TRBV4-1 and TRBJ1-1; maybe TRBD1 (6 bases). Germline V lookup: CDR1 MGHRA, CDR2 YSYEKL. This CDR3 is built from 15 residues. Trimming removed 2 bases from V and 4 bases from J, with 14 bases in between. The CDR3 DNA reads TGCGCCAGCAGCCAAAAAACAGGGTGGACCACTGAAGCTTTCTTT. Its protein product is CASSQKTGWTTEAFF.

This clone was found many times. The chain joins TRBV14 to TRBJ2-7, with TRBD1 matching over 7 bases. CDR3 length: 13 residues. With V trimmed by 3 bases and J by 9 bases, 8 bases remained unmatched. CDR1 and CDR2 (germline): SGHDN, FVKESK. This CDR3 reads CASSQVQQGTQYF. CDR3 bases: TGTGCCAGCAGCCAGGTCCAACAGGGGACGCAGTACTTC.